The 5 T cell receptor beta chains below come from one sample, sequenced in a study of blood T cell repertoires in COVID-19. Generated by immunoSEQ multiplex PCR, the TCRdb table keeps only in-frame clones and is missing some. The sample has about 180,000 clones, roughly 81% seen once. The specimen sequenced was peripheral blood. These receptors were obtained from a woman of 80 years or more with COVID-19, enrolled during active disease.

The J gene is TRBJ2-7, the V gene TRBV29-1; 14 nucleotides line up with TRBD2. Germline lookup yields CDR1 SQVTM and CDR2 ANQGSEA. The length of the CDR3 is 14 residues. With 4 bases clipped from V and 3 bases from J, the junction kept 2 bases outside the gene matches. Written as DNA, the CDR3 is TGCAGCGTTGGAGGGACTAGCGGGAGCTACGAGCAGTACTTC. It encodes CSVGGTSGSYEQYF.

This chain uses TRBV5-1 with TRBJ2-7, with D perhaps matching TRBD2 (6 bases). This CDR3 has 14 residues. Germline V CDR1 and CDR2: SGHRS, YFSETQ. The V gene lost 0 bases and the J gene lost 3 bases, with 10 bases spanning the gap. The chain's CDR3 is CASSLVGAGYEQYF. As DNA, the CDR3 is TGCGCCAGCAGCTTGGTCGGAGCGGGCTACGAGCAGTACTTC.

The chain recombines TRBV7-9 with TRBJ2-3; D may be TRBD1 (5 bases). This CDR3 spans 15 amino acids. Trimming left V 2 bases short and J 4 bases short, with 13 bases between. Looked up from germline, CDR1 is SEHNR and CDR2 is FQNEAQ (reference sequence). The CDR3 DNA follows: TGTGCCAGCAGCTTAAGAAGGGGTGGTCCAGATACGCAGTATTTT. Encoded protein: CASSLRRGGPDTQYF.

V usage is TRBV7-9 and J usage is TRBJ1-3, with D uncertain. CDR1 is SEHNR, CDR2 FQNEAQ, per germline (reference sequence). The CDR3 totals 15 residues. V lost 1 base, J lost 2 bases, and 9 bases lay in between. CDR3 residues: CASSLEQLPGNTIYF. The CDR3, as DNA: TGTGCCAGCAGCTTAGAACAATTACCTGGAAACACCATATATTTT. The full variable domain, completed using reference TRBV7-9 and TRBJ1-3, is DTGVSQNPRHKITKRGQNVTFRCDPISEHNRLYWYRQTLGQGPEFLTYFQNEAQLEKSRLLSDRFSAERPKGSFSTLEIQRTEQGDSAMYLCASSLEQLPGNTIYFGEGSWLTVV.

The rearrangement links TRBV5-1 to TRBJ1-6; no reliable D call. CDR1 and CDR2 (germline): SGHRS, YFSETQ. The CDR3 consists of 15 residues. V shed 5 bases and J shed 0 bases, with 9 bases lying between them. CDR3 coding DNA: TGCGCCAGCAGAGAGAGTAGCTCCTATAATTCACCCCTCCACTTT. Translation gives CASRESSSYNSPLHF.